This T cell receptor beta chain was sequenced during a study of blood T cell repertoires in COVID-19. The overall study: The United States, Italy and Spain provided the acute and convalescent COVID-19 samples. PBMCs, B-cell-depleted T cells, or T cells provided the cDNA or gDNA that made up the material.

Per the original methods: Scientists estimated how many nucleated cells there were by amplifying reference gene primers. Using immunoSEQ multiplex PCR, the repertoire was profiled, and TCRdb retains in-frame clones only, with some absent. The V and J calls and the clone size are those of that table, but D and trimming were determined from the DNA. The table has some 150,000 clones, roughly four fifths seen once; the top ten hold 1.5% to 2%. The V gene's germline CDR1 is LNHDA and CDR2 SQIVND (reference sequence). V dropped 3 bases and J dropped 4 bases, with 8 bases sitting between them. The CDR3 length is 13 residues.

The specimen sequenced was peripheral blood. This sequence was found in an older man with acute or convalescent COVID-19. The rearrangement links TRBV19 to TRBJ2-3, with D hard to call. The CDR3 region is CASSIPAADTQYF. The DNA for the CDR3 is TGTGCCAGTAGTATTCCGGCGGCAGATACGCAGTATTTT.